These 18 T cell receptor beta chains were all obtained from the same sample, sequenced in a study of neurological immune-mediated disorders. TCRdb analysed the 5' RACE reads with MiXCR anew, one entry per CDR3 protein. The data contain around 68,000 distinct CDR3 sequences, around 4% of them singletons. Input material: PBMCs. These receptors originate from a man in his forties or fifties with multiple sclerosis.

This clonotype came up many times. The CDR3 DNA sequence: TGTGCCAGCAGCCCGGGACAGGGGGCGACGCAGCCCCAGCATTTT. Translated: CASSPGQGATQPQHF. This chain uses TRBV7-8 with TRBJ1-5, with 12 bases lining up with TRBD1. Trimming at V came to 5 bases and at J to 7 bases, leaving 6 bases not matched to a gene. This CDR3 spans 15 amino acids. The germline gives CDR1 SGHVS, CDR2 FQNEAQ.

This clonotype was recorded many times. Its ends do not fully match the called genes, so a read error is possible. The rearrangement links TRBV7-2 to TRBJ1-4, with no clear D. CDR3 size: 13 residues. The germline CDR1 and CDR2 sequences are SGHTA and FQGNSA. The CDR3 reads CASSSRSNEKLFF. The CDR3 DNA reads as TGTGCCAGCAGCTCCCGGAGTAATGAGAAACTGTTTTTT.

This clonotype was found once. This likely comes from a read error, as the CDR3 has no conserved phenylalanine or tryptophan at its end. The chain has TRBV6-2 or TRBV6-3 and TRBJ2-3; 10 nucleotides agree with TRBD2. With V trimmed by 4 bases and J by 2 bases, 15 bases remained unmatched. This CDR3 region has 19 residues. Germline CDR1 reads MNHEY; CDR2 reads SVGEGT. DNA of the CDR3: TGTGCCAGCAGTTCCGAACCATCTCTAGCGGGGGAGGACACAGATACGCAGTATAAT. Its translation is CASSSEPSLAGEDTDTQYN.

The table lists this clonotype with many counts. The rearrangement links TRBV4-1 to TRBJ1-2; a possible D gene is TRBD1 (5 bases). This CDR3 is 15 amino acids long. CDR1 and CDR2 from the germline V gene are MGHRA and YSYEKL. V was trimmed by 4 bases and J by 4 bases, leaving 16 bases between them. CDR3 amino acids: CASSPEGGDLYGYTF. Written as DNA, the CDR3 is TGCGCCAGCAGCCCAGAGGGAGGGGATCTCTATGGCTACACCTTC.

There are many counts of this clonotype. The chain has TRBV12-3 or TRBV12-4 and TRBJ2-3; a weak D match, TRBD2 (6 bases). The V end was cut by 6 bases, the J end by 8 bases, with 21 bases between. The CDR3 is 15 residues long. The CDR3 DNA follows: TGTGCCAGCAGCTACCAACCCCCGCGGGGTGGTACGCAGTATTTT. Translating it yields CASSYQPPRGGTQYF.

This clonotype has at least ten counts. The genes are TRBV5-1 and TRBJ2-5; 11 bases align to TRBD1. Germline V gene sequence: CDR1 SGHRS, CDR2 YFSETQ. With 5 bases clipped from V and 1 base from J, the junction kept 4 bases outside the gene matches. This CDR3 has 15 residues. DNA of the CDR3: TGCGCCAGCAGACGGGGACAGGGGGTCCAAGAGACCCAGTACTTC. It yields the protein CASRRGQGVQETQYF.

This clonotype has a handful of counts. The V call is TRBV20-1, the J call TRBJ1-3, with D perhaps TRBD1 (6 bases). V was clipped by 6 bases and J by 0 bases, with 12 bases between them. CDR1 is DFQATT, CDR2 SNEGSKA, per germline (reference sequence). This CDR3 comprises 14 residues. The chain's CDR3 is CSASDRSSGNTIYF. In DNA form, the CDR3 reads TGCAGTGCCTCTGACAGGTCCTCTGGAAACACCATATATTTT.

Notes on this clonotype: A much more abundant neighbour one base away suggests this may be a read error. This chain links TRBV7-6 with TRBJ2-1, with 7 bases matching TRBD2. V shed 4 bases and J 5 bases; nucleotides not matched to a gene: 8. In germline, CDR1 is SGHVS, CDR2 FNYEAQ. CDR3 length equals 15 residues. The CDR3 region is CASSSWTRKDNEQFF. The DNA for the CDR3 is TGTGCCAGCAGCTCCTGGACTAGAAAAGACAATGAGCAGTTCTTC.

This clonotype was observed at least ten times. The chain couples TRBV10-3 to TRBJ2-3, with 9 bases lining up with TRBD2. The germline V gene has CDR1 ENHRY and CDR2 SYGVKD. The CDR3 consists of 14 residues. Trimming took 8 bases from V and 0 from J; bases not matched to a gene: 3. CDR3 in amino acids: CAIRLAASTDTQYF. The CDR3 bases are TGTGCCATCCGACTAGCGGCTAGCACAGATACGCAGTATTTT.

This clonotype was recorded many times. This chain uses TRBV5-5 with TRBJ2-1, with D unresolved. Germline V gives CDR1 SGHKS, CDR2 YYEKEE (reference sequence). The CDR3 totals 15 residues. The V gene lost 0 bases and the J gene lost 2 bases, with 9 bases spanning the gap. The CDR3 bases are TGTGCCAGCAGCTTGGCAGTACAGACCTACAATGAGCAGTTCTTC. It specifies CASSLAVQTYNEQFF.

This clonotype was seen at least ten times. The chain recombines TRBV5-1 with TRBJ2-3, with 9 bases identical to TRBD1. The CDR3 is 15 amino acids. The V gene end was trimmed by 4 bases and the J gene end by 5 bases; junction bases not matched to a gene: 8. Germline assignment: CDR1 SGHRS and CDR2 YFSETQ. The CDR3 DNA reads TGCGCCAGCAGCGACGGGACAGGGTATAGAGATACGCAGTATTTT. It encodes CASSDGTGYRDTQYF. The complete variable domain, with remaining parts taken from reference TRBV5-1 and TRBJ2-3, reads KAGVTQTPRYLIKTRGQQVTLSCSPISGHRSVSWYQQTPGQGLQFLFEYFSETQRNKGNFPGRFSGRQFSNSRSEMNVSTLELGDSALYLCASSDGTGYRDTQYFGPGTRLTVL.

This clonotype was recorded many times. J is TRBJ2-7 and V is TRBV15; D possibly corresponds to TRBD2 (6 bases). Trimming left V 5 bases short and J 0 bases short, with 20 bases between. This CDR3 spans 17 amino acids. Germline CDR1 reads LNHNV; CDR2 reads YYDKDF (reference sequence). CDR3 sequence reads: CATSLGASGLLSYEQYV. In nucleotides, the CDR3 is TGTGCCACCAGCCTCGGAGCAAGCGGGCTCCTCTCCTACGAGCAGTACGTC.

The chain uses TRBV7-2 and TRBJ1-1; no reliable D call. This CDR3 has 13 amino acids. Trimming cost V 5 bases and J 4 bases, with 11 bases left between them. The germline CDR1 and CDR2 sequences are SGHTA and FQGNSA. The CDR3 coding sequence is TGTGCCAGCAGCCAAGGACTGATCACTGAAGCTTTCTTT. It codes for CASSQGLITEAFF.

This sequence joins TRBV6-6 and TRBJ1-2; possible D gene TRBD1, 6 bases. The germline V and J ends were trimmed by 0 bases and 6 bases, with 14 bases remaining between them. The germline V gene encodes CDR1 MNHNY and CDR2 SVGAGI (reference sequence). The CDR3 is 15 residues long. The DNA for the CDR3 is TGTGCCAGCAGTTACTCTAGCACAGGGTTTCATGGCTACACCTTC. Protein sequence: CASSYSSTGFHGYTF.

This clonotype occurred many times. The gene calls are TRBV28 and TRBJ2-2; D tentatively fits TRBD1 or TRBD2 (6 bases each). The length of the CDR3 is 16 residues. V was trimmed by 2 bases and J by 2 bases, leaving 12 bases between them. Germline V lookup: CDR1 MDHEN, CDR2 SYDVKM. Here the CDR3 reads CASSLLTGGNTGELFF. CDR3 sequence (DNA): TGTGCCAGCAGTTTACTGACCGGGGGCAACACCGGGGAGCTGTTTTTT.

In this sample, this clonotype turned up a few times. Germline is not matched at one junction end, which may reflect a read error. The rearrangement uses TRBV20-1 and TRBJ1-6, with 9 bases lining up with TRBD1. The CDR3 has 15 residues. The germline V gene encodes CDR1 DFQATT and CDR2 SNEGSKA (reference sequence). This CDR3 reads CSASSQGTGRSPLNF. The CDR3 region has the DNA TGCAGTGCTTCCTCGCAGGGGACAGGGCGTTCACCCCTCAACTTT.

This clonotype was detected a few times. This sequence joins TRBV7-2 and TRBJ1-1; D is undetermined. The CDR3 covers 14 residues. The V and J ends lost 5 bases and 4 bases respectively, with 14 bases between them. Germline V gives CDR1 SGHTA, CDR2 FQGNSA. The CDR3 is CASSPIDPGTEAFF. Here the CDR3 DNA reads TGTGCCAGCAGCCCTATTGACCCAGGCACTGAAGCTTTCTTT. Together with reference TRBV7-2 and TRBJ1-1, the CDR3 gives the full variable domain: GAGVSQSPSNKVTEKGKDVELRCDPISGHTALYWYRQSLGQGLEFLIYFQGNSAPDKSGLPSDRFSAERTGGSVSTLTIQRTQQEDSAVYLCASSPIDPGTEAFFGQGTRLTVV.

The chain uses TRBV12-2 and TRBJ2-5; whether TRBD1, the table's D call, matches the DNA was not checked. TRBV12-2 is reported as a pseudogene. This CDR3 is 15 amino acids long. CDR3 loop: CASRGPPGEQETQYF. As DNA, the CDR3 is TGTGCAAGTCGCGGACCCCCAGGGGAACAAGAGACCCAGTACTTC.